This TCR beta chain is from a study of T-cell memory formation after mild COVID-19. The 5'RACE method, run with constant-segment primers, produced TCR alpha and TCR beta cDNA libraries (carrying sample barcodes and UMIs). TCRdb redid the calling of the 5' RACE reads with MiXCR, one entry per CDR3 protein. The sample yields about 560,000 distinct CDR3 sequences, less than 25% seen once. The trim removed 2 bases at V and 2 bases at J, leaving 9 bases unmatched. The CDR3 consists of 17 residues. Germline V lookup: CDR1 WNHNN, CDR2 SYGVQD (reference sequence). Study conclusions and caveats: Those CD4+ clones that contracted were mainly in CM and EM (CD8+ ones in EMRA). A second wave expanding day 15 to 37 was CD4+-biased; contracting clones were balanced.

This clonotype has only a few counts. Its specificity is not known. Sequenced input: PBMCs or a T cell subset sorted from them (not recorded which). The chain combines TRBV10-1 with TRBJ2-3, with 8 bases aligning to TRBD1. This sequence was found in an adult woman who had mild COVID-19 (a few samples of this study predate the infection). Cell type and time point are not known. CDR3 sequence: CASSERKLDRVTDTQYF. DNA of the CDR3: TGCGCCAGCAGTGAGAGGAAGTTGGACAGGGTCACAGATACGCAGTATTTT.